This T cell receptor (beta chain) was documented in a study of long-term antiretroviral therapy in people with HIV. Sequencing used immunoSEQ v3.0 at survey level. Sequencing aimed at 40,000-50,000 T-cell genomes per sample. Libraries were prepared by immunoSEQ multiplex PCR; TCRdb keeps only in-frame clonotypes and omits some of them. The top ten clones hold 16% of a sample with approximately 24,000 clones, about 86% of them seen once. Germline values: CDR1 MNHNS, CDR2 SASEGT. This CDR3 spans 13 amino acids. V was shortened by 8 bases and J by 3 bases, with 14 bases between the two germline ends. The J gene is TRBJ2-7, the V gene TRBV6-1, with a weak D call TRBD2 (6 bases). This sample comprised unsorted PBMCs, obtained at the start of antiretroviral therapy, before treatment. This TCR came from a woman in her late teens or twenties with HIV. The CDR3 loop is CASYGGKSYEQYF. In nucleotides, the CDR3 is TGTGCCAGCTATGGCGGGAAGAGCTACGAGCAGTACTTC.